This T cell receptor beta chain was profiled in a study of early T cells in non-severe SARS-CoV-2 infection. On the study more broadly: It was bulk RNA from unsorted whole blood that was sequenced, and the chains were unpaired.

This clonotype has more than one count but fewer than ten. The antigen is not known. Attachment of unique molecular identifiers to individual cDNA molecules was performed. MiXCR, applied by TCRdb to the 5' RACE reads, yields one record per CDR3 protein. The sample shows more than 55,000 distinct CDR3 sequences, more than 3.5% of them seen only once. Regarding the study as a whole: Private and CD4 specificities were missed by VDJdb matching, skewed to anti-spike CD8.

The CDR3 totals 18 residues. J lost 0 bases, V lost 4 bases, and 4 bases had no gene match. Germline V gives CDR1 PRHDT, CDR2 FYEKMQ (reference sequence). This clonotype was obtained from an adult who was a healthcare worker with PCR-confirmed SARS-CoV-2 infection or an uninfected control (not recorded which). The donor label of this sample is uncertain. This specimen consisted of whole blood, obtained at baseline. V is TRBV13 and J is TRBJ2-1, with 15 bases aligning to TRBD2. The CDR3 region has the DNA TGTGCCAGCAGCTCAGGACTAGCGGGGGGGTCCTCCTACAATGAGCAGTTCTTC. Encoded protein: CASSSGLAGGSSYNEQFF.